The T cell receptor beta chain described here comes from a study of blood T cell repertoires in COVID-19. Original handling: Reference gene primer amplification yielded estimated nucleated cell counts. Clones were read by immunoSEQ multiplex PCR, and TCRdb kept only the in-frame ones, dropping some. That table furnishes V, J and clone size, whereas the DNA furnished D and trimming. This table holds about 300,000 clones, 85% to 90% found once. CDR1 is SGHTA, CDR2 FQGNSA, per germline. The CDR3 runs to 15 residues. Between the trimmed V and J ends, which lost 1 base and 0 bases, there was a span of 9 bases.

The V gene is TRBV7-2, the J gene TRBJ1-2; D is unresolved. The sample consisted of peripheral blood. The receptor's source is a woman in her twenties or thirties with COVID-19, enrolled during active disease. CDR3 sequence reads: CASSLDAVTNYGYTF. DNA for the CDR3: TGTGCCAGCAGCTTAGACGCAGTGACTAACTATGGCTACACCTTC.